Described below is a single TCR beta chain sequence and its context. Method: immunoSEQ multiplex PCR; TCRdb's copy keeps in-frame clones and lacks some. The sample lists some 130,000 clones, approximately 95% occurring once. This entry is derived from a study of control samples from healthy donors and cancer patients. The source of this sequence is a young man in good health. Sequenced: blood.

The CDR3 sequence is CAISESLGLAPDTQYF. CDR3 bases: TGTGCCATCAGTGAGTCCCTGGGACTAGCTCCAGATACGCAGTATTTT. V and J are TRBV10-3 and TRBJ2-3; 9 bases fit TRBD2. Germline V lookup: CDR1 ENHRY, CDR2 SYGVKD. The ends lost 0 bases at V and 4 bases at J; junction bases unmatched: 5. The CDR3 totals 16 residues.